The 16 T cell receptor beta chains given below trace back to one sample, sequenced in a study of blood T cell repertoires in COVID-19. The data were produced by immunoSEQ multiplex PCR, yet TCRdb's version contains in-frame clones alone and is incomplete. The repertoire holds approximately 380,000 clones, with approximately 90% as singletons. The sample comprised PBMCs or T cells enriched from blood (not recorded which). These receptor sequences come from a woman aged 40 to 55 who had been exposed to COVID-19.

This clone has just one count. The V and J genes are TRBV10-2 and TRBJ2-2, with D hard to call. Trimming pared 6 bases from V and 0 bases from J, leaving 5 bases between. The CDR3 is 13 residues long. Germline values: CDR1 WSHSY, CDR2 SAAADI. CDR3 sequence: CASRTTNTGELFF. CDR3 nucleotides: TGCGCCAGCAGAACAACGAACACCGGGGAGCTGTTTTTT.

The count of this clone is one. J is TRBJ1-5 and V is TRBV27, with a weak D call TRBD1 (6 bases). This CDR3 region has 15 residues. Deletions cut 5 bases from V and 5 bases from J, with 16 bases between. Germline V gene lookup returns CDR1 MNHEY and CDR2 SMNVEV (reference sequence). CDR3 nucleotides: TGTGCCAGCAGTCCCCGGGGGGGCTCGTATCAGCCCCAGCATTTT. Translating gives CASSPRGGSYQPQHF.

This chain joins TRBV7-9 and TRBJ2-1; 7 nucleotides agree with TRBD2. CDR1 and CDR2 (germline): SEHNR, FQNEAQ (reference sequence). The CDR3 contains 13 residues. J gave up 10 bases and V 5 bases, and 8 bases lay outside the gene matches. The CDR3 is CASSHLVGGEQFF. The CDR3 DNA reads TGTGCCAGCAGCCACCTCGTGGGAGGGGAGCAGTTCTTC.

This clone appeared once. CDR3 sequence (DNA): TGTGCCTGGAGTGTGATGGCGGCCGACTTCTATGGCTACACCTTC. It yields the protein CAWSVMAADFYGYTF. The chain employs TRBV30 and TRBJ1-2; no definite D call. The germline V gene encodes CDR1 GTSNPN and CDR2 SVGIG (reference sequence). The CDR3 covers 15 residues. V was shortened by 0 bases and J by 4 bases, with 15 bases between the two germline ends.

The chain joins TRBV7-3 to TRBJ1-2, with 10 bases aligning to TRBD1. With 5 bases clipped from V and 4 bases from J, the junction kept 10 bases outside the gene matches. Germline V gives CDR1 SGHTA, CDR2 FQGTGA. The CDR3 is made up of 16 amino acids. The CDR3 spells CASSRDRGSGSYGYTF. The CDR3 DNA reads as TGTGCCAGCAGCCGGGACAGGGGCAGCGGCAGCTATGGCTACACCTTC.

This chain joins TRBV19 and TRBJ1-6; D is possibly TRBD1 (5 bases). There are 16 residues in the CDR3. Trimming took 3 bases from V and 3 from J, leaving 12 bases between them. Germline V gene data show CDR1 as LNHDA and CDR2 as SQIVND (reference sequence). As DNA, the CDR3 is TGTGCCAGTAGTATGCTGGCCGGGGGCTATAATTCACCCCTCCACTTT. This gives the protein CASSMLAGGYNSPLHF.

The chain links TRBV18 to TRBJ2-7; 7 nucleotides align to TRBD1. CDR1 is KGHSH, CDR2 LQKENI, per germline. This CDR3 is 13 amino acids long. Germline trimming cut 2 bases from V and 8 bases from J; bases unmatched to any gene: 6. The CDR3 region is CASSPETGFKQYF. CDR3 sequence (DNA): TGTGCCAGCTCACCAGAGACAGGGTTCAAGCAGTACTTC.

This rearrangement joins TRBV27 to TRBJ2-7; 7 nucleotides line up with TRBD2. Trimming at V came to 3 bases and at J to 4 bases, leaving 3 bases not matched to a gene. CDR1 is MNHEY and CDR2 is SMNVEV in the germline V gene (reference sequence). The CDR3 consists of 13 residues. The CDR3 loop reads CASSLQGGYEQYF. In nucleotides, the CDR3 is TGTGCCAGCAGTTTGCAGGGAGGGTACGAGCAGTACTTC.

The V call is TRBV10-2, the J call TRBJ1-1, with D unresolved. The length of the CDR3 is 13 residues. Looked up from germline, CDR1 is WSHSY and CDR2 is SAAADI. Trimming left V 0 bases short and J 6 bases short, with 8 bases between. The CDR3: CASSESWGAEAFF. CDR3 sequence (DNA): TGCGCCAGCAGTGAGTCTTGGGGAGCTGAAGCTTTCTTT.

The J gene is TRBJ1-1, the V gene TRBV7-2, with D unresolved. V gave up 2 bases and J gave up 1 base, with 5 bases separating them. Germline loops: CDR1 SGHTA, CDR2 FQGNSA. CDR3 length: 13 residues. For the CDR3, the DNA is TGTGCCAGCAGCTTAATCGGGAACACTGAAGCTTTCTTT. Amino acids: CASSLIGNTEAFF. Drawing the rest from reference TRBV7-2 and TRBJ1-1, the complete variable domain is GAGVSQSPSNKVTEKGKDVELRCDPISGHTALYWYRQSLGQGLEFLIYFQGNSAPDKSGLPSDRFSAERTGGSVSTLTIQRTQQEDSAVYLCASSLIGNTEAFFGQGTRLTVV.

The chain links TRBV10-2 to TRBJ1-1; D gene ambiguous. CDR3 length: 13 residues. Trimming stripped 2 bases from V and 4 bases from J, with 8 bases between. The germline V gene encodes CDR1 WSHSY and CDR2 SAAADI. The chain's CDR3 is CASSEVRVTEAFF. The CDR3 DNA follows: TGCGCCAGCAGTGAGGTGAGGGTCACTGAAGCTTTCTTT.

The genes are TRBV5-1 and TRBJ1-5; D not resolved. The length of the CDR3 is 16 residues. Germline CDR1 reads SGHRS; CDR2 reads YFSETQ. V was trimmed by 0 bases and J by 0 bases, leaving 10 bases between them. The CDR3 spells CASSLGLGSSNQPQHF. The CDR3 region has the DNA TGCGCCAGCAGCTTGGGACTAGGGTCTAGCAATCAGCCCCAGCATTTT.

The chain combines TRBV7-6 with TRBJ2-5, with 7 bases identical to TRBD1. Germline CDR1 SGHVS, CDR2 FNYEAQ. V was pared by 4 bases and J by 0 bases, with 14 bases of the junction left unmatched. The CDR3 length is 18 residues. CDR3 protein: CASSYDSTGAQYQETQYF. CDR3 DNA: TGTGCCAGCAGCTACGACTCTACAGGGGCCCAGTACCAAGAGACCCAGTACTTC.

The chain couples TRBV7-9 to TRBJ2-1, with 7 bases that match TRBD2. The V segment lost 2 bases and the J segment 4 bases; nucleotides outside the gene matches: 5. Germline V gene data show CDR1 as SEHNR and CDR2 as FQNEAQ (reference sequence). The CDR3 is 15 amino acids. CDR3 coding DNA: TGTGCCAGCAGCTTACGGGCAGCGGGATACAATGAGCAGTTCTTC. Encoded protein: CASSLRAAGYNEQFF. The full variable domain, completed using reference TRBV7-9 and TRBJ2-1, is DTGVSQNPRHKITKRGQNVTFRCDPISEHNRLYWYRQTLGQGPEFLTYFQNEAQLEKSRLLSDRFSAERPKGSFSTLEIQRTEQGDSAMYLCASSLRAAGYNEQFFGPGTRLTVL.

The rearrangement joins TRBV7-8 to TRBJ1-2, with TRBD1 matching over 9 bases. The CDR3 loop spans 14 amino acids. Germline-derived CDR1 and CDR2 are SGHVS and FQNEAQ. V shed 5 bases and J 4 bases; nucleotides not matched to a gene: 5. The CDR3 sequence is CASSPMGQGYGYTF. Written as DNA, the CDR3 is TGTGCCAGCAGCCCGATGGGACAGGGCTATGGCTACACCTTC. Together with reference TRBV7-8 and TRBJ1-2, the CDR3 gives the full variable domain: GAGVSQSPRYKVAKRGQDVALRCDPISGHVSLFWYQQALGQGPEFLTYFQNEAQLDKSGLPSDRFFAERPEGSVSTLKIQRTQQEDSAVYLCASSPMGQGYGYTFGSGTRLTVV.

V usage is TRBV7-9 and J usage is TRBJ1-2, with 9 bases identical to TRBD1. The trim removed 3 bases at V and 5 bases at J, leaving 10 bases unmatched. CDR1 SEHNR and CDR2 FQNEAQ come from the germline V gene (reference sequence). The CDR3 covers 16 residues. DNA for the CDR3: TGTGCCAGCAGCTTTTCGAGGACAGGGGTGGGGTATGGCTACACCTTC. Translating gives CASSFSRTGVGYGYTF.